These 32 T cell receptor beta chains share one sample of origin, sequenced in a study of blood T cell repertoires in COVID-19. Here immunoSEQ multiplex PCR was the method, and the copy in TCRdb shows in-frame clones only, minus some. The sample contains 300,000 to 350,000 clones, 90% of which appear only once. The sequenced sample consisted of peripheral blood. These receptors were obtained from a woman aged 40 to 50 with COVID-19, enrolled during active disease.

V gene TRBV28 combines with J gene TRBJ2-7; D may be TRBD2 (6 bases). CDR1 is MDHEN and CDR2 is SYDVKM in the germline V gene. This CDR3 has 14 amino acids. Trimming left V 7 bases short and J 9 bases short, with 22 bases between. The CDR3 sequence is CASTPTGPQAGQYF. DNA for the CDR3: TGTGCCAGCACCCCGACCGGGCCCCAAGCGGGGCAGTACTTC.

The CDR3 region is CASSIRPRGANTGELFF. DNA of the CDR3: TGTGCCAGTAGCATCCGACCACGAGGAGCGAACACCGGGGAGCTGTTTTTT. The J gene is TRBJ2-2, the V gene TRBV19; D remains ambiguous. The CDR3 length is 17 residues. The ends were cut back, 6 bases at V and 0 bases at J, with 17 bases in the middle. Per germline, CDR1 LNHDA and CDR2 SQIVND (reference sequence).

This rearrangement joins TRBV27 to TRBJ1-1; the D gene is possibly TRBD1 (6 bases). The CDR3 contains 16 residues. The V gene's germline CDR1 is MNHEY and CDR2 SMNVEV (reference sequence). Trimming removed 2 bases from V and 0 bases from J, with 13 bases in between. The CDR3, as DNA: TGTGCCAGCAGTTTACACCGGGACACCCTGAACACTGAAGCTTTCTTT. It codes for CASSLHRDTLNTEAFF.

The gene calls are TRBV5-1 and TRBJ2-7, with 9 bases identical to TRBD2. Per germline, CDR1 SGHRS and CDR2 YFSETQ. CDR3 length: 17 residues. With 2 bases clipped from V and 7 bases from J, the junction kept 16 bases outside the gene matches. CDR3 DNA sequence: TGCGCCAGCAGCTTTGTCTCTTCGGCGGGAGGGCCGGGGGAGCAGTACTTC. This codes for CASSFVSSAGGPGEQYF.

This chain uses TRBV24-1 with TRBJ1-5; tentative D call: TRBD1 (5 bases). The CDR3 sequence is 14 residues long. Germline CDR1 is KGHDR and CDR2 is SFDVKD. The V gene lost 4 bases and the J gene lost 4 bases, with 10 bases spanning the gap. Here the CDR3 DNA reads TGTGCCACCAGTGACAGGAGGGGTAATCAGCCCCAGCATTTT. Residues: CATSDRRGNQPQHF.

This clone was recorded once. The CDR3 DNA is TGTGCCAGCAGCGTATACCCTCGGGGTATCTATGGCTACACCTTC. As protein: CASSVYPRGIYGYTF. The chain is built from TRBV9 and TRBJ1-2; no definite D call. V was cut by 1 base and J by 4 bases, with 14 bases left in between. Per the germline V gene, CDR1 is SGDLS and CDR2 is YYNGEE. CDR3 length: 15 residues.

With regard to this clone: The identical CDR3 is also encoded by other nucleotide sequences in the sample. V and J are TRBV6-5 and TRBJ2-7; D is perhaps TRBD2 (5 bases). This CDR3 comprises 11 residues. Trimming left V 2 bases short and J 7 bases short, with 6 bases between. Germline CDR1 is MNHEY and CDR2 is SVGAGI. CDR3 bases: TGTGCCAGCAGTTACGGAGGTGAGCAGTACTTC. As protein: CASSYGGEQYF.

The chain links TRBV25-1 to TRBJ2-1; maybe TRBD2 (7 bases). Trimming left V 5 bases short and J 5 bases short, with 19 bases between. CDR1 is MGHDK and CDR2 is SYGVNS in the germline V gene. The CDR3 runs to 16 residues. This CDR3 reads CASSPWGGRGDNEQFF. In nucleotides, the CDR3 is TGTGCCAGCAGTCCCTGGGGGGGCAGAGGAGACAATGAGCAGTTCTTC.

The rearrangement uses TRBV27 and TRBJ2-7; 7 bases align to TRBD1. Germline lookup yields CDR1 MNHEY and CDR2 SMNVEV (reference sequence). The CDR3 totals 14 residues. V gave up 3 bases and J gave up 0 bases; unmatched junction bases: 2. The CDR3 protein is CASSLWDSSYEQYF. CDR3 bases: TGTGCCAGCAGTTTGTGGGACAGCTCCTACGAGCAGTACTTC.

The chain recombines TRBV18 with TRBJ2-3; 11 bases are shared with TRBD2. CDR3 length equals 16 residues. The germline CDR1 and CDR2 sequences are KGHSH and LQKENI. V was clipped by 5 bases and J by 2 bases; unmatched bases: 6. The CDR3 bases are TGTGCCAGCTCATCTCTAGCGGGGGGAACCACAGATACGCAGTATTTT. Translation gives CASSSLAGGTTDTQYF.

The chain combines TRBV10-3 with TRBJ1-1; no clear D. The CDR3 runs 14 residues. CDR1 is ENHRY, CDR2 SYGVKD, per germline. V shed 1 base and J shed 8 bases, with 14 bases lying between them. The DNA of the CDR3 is TGTGCCATCAGTGAGTTAGGAGAAGTAAGGGAAGCTTTCTTT. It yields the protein CAISELGEVREAFF.

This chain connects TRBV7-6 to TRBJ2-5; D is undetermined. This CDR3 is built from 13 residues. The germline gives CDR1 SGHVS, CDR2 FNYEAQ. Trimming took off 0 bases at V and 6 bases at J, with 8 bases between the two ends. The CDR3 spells CASSLASTKTQYF. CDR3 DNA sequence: TGTGCCAGCAGCTTAGCTAGCACGAAGACCCAGTACTTC.

The CDR3 here is CASSLTGQGASYEQYF. The CDR3 DNA follows: TGCGCCAGCAGCTTGACAGGACAGGGGGCGTCGTACGAGCAGTACTTC. This chain connects TRBV5-1 to TRBJ2-7, with TRBD1 matching 11 bases. The length of the CDR3 is 16 residues. Germline V gives CDR1 SGHRS, CDR2 YFSETQ. Germline trimming cut 1 base from V and 4 bases from J; bases unmatched to any gene: 7.

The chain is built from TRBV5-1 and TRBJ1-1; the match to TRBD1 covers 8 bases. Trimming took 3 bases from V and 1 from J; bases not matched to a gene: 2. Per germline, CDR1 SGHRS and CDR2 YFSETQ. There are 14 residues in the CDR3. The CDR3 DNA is TGCGCCAGCAGCTCGGACAGGGCGAACACTGAAGCTTTCTTT. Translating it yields CASSSDRANTEAFF.

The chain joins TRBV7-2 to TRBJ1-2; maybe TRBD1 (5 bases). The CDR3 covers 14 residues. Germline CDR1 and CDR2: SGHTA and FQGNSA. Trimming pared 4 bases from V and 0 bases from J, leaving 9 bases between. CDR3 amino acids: CASSSGTPNYGYTF. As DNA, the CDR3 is TGTGCCAGCAGCTCGGGGACTCCTAACTATGGCTACACCTTC.

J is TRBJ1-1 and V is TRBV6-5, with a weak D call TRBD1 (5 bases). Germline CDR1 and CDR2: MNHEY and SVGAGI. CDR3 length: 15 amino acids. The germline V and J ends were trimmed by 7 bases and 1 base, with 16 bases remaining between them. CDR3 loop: CASMRPSGQNTEAFF. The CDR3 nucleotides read TGTGCCAGCATGCGACCCTCTGGACAGAACACTGAAGCTTTCTTT.

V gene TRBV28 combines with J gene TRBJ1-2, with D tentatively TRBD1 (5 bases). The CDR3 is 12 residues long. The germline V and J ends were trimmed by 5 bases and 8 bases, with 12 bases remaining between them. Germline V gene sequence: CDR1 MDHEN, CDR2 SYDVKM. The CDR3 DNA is TGTGCCAGCAGTCAGGGAGGCCTCGGCTACACCTTC. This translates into CASSQGGLGYTF.

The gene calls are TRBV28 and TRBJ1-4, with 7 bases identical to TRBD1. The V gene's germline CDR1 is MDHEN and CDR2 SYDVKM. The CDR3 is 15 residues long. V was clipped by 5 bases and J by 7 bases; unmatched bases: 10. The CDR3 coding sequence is TGTGCCAGCAGTCTCACAGGGGTGGTTGGTGAAAAACTGTTTTTT. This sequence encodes CASSLTGVVGEKLFF.

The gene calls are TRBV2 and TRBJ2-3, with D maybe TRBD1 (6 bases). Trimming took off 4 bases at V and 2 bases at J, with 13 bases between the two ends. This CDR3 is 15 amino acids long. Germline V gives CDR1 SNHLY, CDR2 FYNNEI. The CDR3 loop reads CASSAPTGFTDTQYF. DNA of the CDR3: TGTGCCAGCAGTGCCCCGACAGGTTTCACAGATACGCAGTATTTT.

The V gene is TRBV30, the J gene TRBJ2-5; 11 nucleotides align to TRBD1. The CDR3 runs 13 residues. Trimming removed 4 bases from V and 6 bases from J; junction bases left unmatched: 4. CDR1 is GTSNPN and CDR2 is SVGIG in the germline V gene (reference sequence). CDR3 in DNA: TGTGCCTGGATTGAGGACAGGGGGCAGACCCAGTACTTC. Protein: CAWIEDRGQTQYF.

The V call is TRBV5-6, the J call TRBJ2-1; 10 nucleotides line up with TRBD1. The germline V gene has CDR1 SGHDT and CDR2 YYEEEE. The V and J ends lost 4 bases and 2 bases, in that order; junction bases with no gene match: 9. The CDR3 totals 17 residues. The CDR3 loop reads CASSDKTGGLPYNEQFF. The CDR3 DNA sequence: TGTGCCAGCAGCGATAAGACAGGGGGCTTACCCTACAATGAGCAGTTCTTC.

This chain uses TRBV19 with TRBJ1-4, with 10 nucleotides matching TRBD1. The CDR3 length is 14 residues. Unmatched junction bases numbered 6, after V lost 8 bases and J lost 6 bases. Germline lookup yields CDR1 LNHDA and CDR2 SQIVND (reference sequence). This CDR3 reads CASRDRGRDEKLFF. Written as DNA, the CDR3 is TGTGCCAGTCGTGACAGGGGGCGTGATGAAAAACTGTTTTTT.

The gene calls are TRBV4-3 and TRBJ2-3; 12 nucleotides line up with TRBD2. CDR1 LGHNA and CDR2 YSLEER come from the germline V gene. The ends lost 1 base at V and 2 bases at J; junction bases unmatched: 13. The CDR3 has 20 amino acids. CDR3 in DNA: TGCGCCAGCAGCCAAGGACTGTCTAGCGGGGGGGTTGGGGCCACAGATACGCAGTATTTT. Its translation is CASSQGLSSGGVGATDTQYF.

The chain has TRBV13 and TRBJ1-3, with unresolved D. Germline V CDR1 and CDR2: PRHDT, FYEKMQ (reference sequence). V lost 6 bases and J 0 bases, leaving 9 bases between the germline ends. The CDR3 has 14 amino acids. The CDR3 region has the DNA TGTGCCAGCAGAAGCAGGATCTCTGGAAACACCATATATTTT. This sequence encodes CASRSRISGNTIYF.

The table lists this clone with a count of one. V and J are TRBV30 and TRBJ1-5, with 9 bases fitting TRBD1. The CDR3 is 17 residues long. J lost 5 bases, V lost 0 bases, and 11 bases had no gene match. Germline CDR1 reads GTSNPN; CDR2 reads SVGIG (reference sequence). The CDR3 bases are TGTGCCTGGAGTGTAAGAACAGGGGGCGTTTTAGATCAGCCCCAGCATTTT. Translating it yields CAWSVRTGGVLDQPQHF.

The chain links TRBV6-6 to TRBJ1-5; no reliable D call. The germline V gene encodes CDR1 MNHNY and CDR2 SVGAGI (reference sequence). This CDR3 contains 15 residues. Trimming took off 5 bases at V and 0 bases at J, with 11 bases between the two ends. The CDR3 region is CASSTRRDSNQPQHF. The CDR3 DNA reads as TGTGCCAGCAGTACACGACGGGATAGCAATCAGCCCCAGCATTTT.

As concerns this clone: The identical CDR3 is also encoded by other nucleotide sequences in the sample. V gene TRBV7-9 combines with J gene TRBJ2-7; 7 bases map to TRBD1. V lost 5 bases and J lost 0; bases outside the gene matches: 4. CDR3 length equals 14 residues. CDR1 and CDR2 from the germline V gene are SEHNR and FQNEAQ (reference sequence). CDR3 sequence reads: CASSLRDSSYEQYF. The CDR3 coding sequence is TGTGCCAGCAGCCTCCGGGACAGCTCCTACGAGCAGTACTTC.

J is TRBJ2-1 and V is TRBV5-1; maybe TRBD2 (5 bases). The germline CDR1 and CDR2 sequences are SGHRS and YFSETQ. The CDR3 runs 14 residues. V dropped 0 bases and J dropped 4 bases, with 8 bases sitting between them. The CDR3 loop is CASSLGLQYNEQFF. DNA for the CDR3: TGCGCCAGCAGCTTGGGACTACAATACAATGAGCAGTTCTTC.

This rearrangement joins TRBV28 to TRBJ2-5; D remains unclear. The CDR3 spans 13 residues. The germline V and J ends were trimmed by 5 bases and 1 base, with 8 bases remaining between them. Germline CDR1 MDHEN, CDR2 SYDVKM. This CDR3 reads CASSIPSQETQYF. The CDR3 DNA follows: TGTGCCAGCAGTATACCCAGCCAAGAGACCCAGTACTTC.

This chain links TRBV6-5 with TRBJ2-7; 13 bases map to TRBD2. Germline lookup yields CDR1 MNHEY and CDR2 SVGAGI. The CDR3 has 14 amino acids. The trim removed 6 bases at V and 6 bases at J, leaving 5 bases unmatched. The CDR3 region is CASSGLAGVGEQYF. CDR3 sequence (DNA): TGTGCCAGCAGCGGACTAGCGGGAGTAGGCGAGCAGTACTTC.

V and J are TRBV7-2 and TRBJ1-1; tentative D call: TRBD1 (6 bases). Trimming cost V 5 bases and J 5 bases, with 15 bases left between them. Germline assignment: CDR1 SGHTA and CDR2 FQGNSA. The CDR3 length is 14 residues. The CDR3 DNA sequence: TGTGCCAGCAGCGCGGGGGGACATCGGACTGAAGCTTTCTTT. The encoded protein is CASSAGGHRTEAFF.

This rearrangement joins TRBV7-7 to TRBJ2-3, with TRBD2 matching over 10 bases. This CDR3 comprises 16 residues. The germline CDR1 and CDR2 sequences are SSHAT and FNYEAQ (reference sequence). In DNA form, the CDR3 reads TGTGCTAGCCGCAAGGCCCAGCGGGAGGGTCAGGGGACGCAGTATTTT. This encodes CASRKAQREGQGTQYF.